This paragraph covers one T cell receptor beta chain sequence. This sample was included in a study of blood T cell repertoires in COVID-19. Across the whole study: Material from acute and convalescent COVID-19 was sourced from the United States, Italy and Spain. Nucleic acid was either cDNA or gDNA, and it came from T cells, B-cell-depleted T cells, or PBMCs.

Original processing methods: Nucleated cell counts were estimated from reference gene primer amplification. Produced via immunoSEQ multiplex PCR; TCRdb's table is partial and in-frame only. D and trimming come from the DNA, and the V and J calls and clone size come from that table. The table has about 160,000 clones, roughly four fifths seen once; the top ten hold 11%. The V end lost 3 bases, the J end lost 1 base, and 4 bases lay between the germline ends. The CDR3 is 14 amino acids. Germline V gene sequence: CDR1 SGHDN, CDR2 FVKESK. The sample was peripheral blood. The genes are TRBV14 and TRBJ2-6; no firm D call. The TCR was taken from a man in his 60s with active or convalescent COVID-19. The CDR3 nucleotides are TGTGCCAGCAGCCATATATCTGGGGCCAACGTCCTGACTTTC. Translating gives CASSHISGANVLTF.